One sample yielded the 23 T cell receptor beta chains listed below, sequenced in a study of persistence of HIV-infected CD4 T cells. The antigens for these receptors are not known. The immunoSEQ assay was version 4, run in survey mode. Assay: immunoSEQ multiplex PCR; the TCRdb copy retains only in-frame clones and omits some. This sample has approximately 46,000 clones, with just under 90% found just once. This nonspecific control used anti-CD3/anti-CD28 bead stimulation of CD4+ T cells. CD4+ T cells upregulating both CD40 ligand and CD69 were sorted as responding cells. This specimen was CD4+ T cells sorted from PBMCs after roughly 18-hour stimulation, taken from a patient who received antiretroviral therapy. These receptors were obtained from an adult woman with HIV who was CMV-seropositive.

This clone was observed once. Additional DNA sequences in this sample encode the identical CDR3. The V gene is TRBV12-3 or TRBV12-4, the J gene TRBJ1-1, with a possible D match to TRBD1 (5 bases). The CDR3 is 13 residues long. The V and J ends lost 3 bases and 4 bases respectively, with 9 bases between them. The chain's CDR3 is CASSLVGGTEAFF. The CDR3 bases are TGTGCCAGCAGTTTGGTGGGGGGCACTGAAGCTTTCTTT.

The chain joins TRBV2 to TRBJ1-3; D unresolved. Trimming cost V 5 bases and J 1 base, with 6 bases left between them. This CDR3 has 13 amino acids. Germline CDR1 is SNHLY and CDR2 is FYNNEI. The CDR3 reads CASSPSSGNTIYF. For the CDR3, the DNA is TGTGCCAGCAGTCCGTCATCTGGAAACACCATATATTTT.

The chain links TRBV18 to TRBJ1-1; 7 bases align to TRBD1. The CDR3 has 18 residues. J was trimmed by 0 bases and V by 2 bases; bases with no gene match: 12. Germline values: CDR1 KGHSH, CDR2 LQKENI. CDR3 amino acids: CASSPITGVGSMNTEAFF. In nucleotides, the CDR3 is TGTGCCAGCTCACCAATTACAGGGGTAGGGTCGATGAACACTGAAGCTTTCTTT.

The J gene is TRBJ1-5, the V gene TRBV7-8; 7 bases are a match to TRBD1. The CDR3 totals 16 residues. The V gene end was trimmed by 4 bases and the J gene end by 1 base; junction bases not matched to a gene: 7. Germline assignment: CDR1 SGHVS and CDR2 FQNEAQ. The CDR3 DNA is TGTGCCAGCAGCTCGTCTGACAGGGTCAGCAATCAGCCCCAGCATTTT. Its translation is CASSSSDRVSNQPQHF.

A single count supports this clone. This chain links TRBV5-6 with TRBJ1-2; possibly TRBD1 for D (5 bases). This CDR3 has 14 amino acids. Per the germline V gene, CDR1 is SGHDT and CDR2 is YYEEEE. V was cut by 4 bases and J by 10 bases, with 20 bases left in between. The chain's CDR3 is CASSIPGRMSFYTF. CDR3 sequence (DNA): TGTGCCAGCAGCATCCCGGGACGCATGAGCTTCTACACCTTC. The variable domain in full, with the rest retrieved from reference TRBV5-6 and TRBJ1-2, is DAGVTQSPTHLIKTRGQQVTLRCSPKSGHDTVSWYQQALGQGPQFIFQYYEEEERQRGNFPDRFSGHQFPNYSSELNVNALLLGDSALYLCASSIPGRMSFYTFGSGTRLTVV.

This clone was seen a single time. This CDR3 is CSAGTVYGYTF. CDR3 sequence (DNA): TGCAGTGCCGGGACGGTCTATGGCTACACCTTC. The gene calls are TRBV20-1 and TRBJ1-2, with a weak D call TRBD1 (5 bases). The germline V gene encodes CDR1 DFQATT and CDR2 SNEGSKA (reference sequence). Trimming removed 6 bases from V and 4 bases from J, with 9 bases in between. CDR3 size: 11 residues.

The chain employs TRBV28 and TRBJ2-2; weak D call: TRBD2 (9 bases). The ends were cut back, 7 bases at V and 1 base at J, with 19 bases in the middle. Per the germline V gene, CDR1 is MDHEN and CDR2 is SYDVKM. This CDR3 has 17 amino acids. DNA of the CDR3: TGTGCCAGCACCACAGGGGGACTAGCTGAGAACACCGGGGAGCTGTTTTTT. It encodes CASTTGGLAENTGELFF.

The chain couples TRBV28 to TRBJ2-2; D not resolved. Trimming took 6 bases from V and 2 from J, leaving 10 bases between them. The CDR3 runs 14 residues. Germline V gene sequence: CDR1 MDHEN, CDR2 SYDVKM. The CDR3 DNA reads TGTGCCAGCAGCACCATCCAAAACACCGGGGAGCTGTTTTTT. This gives the protein CASSTIQNTGELFF. Drawing the rest from reference TRBV28 and TRBJ2-2, the complete variable domain is DVKVTQSSRYLVKRTGEKVFLECVQDMDHENMFWYRQDPGLGLRLIYFSYDVKMKEKGDIPEGYSVSREKKERFSLILESASTNQTSMYLCASSTIQNTGELFFGEGSRLTVL.

A single count supports this clone. The V call is TRBV5-1, the J call TRBJ1-2, with 7 bases aligning to TRBD1. The ends lost 4 bases at V and 7 bases at J; junction bases unmatched: 10. The CDR3 is 14 residues long. Looked up from germline, CDR1 is SGHRS and CDR2 is YFSETQ. CDR3 nucleotide sequence: TGCGCCAGCAGCGTAGGACAGGTGCCGGGTGGCTACACCTTC. It yields the protein CASSVGQVPGGYTF.

V usage is TRBV28 and J usage is TRBJ1-1; tentative D call: TRBD1 (5 bases). Germline V gene data show CDR1 as MDHEN and CDR2 as SYDVKM. V was pared by 3 bases and J by 3 bases, with 23 bases between. The CDR3 extends over 18 amino acids. This CDR3 reads CASSLAPRGVPVDTEAFF. CDR3 nucleotides: TGTGCCAGCAGTTTGGCCCCCCGAGGGGTTCCGGTCGACACTGAAGCTTTCTTT.

This chain connects TRBV6-5 to TRBJ1-2; the D is unclear. Trimming stripped 6 bases from V and 1 base from J, with 15 bases between. The CDR3 loop spans 15 amino acids. The germline CDR1 and CDR2 sequences are MNHEY and SVGAGI. CDR3 nucleotide sequence: TGTGCCAGCAGATATTTAACAGTGAATAACTATGGCTACACCTTC. Its translation is CASRYLTVNNYGYTF.

This clone was picked up a small number of times. The V call is TRBV5-1, the J call TRBJ1-2; TRBD1 agrees at 7 bases. CDR3 length: 16 amino acids. V trimming: 1 base; J trimming: 0 bases; junction bases outside the gene matches: 6. Germline lookup yields CDR1 SGHRS and CDR2 YFSETQ. The CDR3 DNA is TGCGCCAGCAGCTTGTCGGGGCAGGGGGCTAACTATGGCTACACCTTC. Translation: CASSLSGQGANYGYTF.

V usage is TRBV5-8 and J usage is TRBJ2-2; 7 nucleotides line up with TRBD1. Germline lookup yields CDR1 SGHTS and CDR2 YDEGEE. The J segment lost 2 bases and the V segment lost 3 bases, leaving 16 bases of the junction unmatched. CDR3 length: 19 amino acids. The CDR3 loop reads CASSWDRDRVFPNTGELFF. The CDR3 DNA sequence: TGTGCCAGCAGCTGGGATAGAGACAGGGTATTTCCTAACACCGGGGAGCTGTTTTTT.

V and J are TRBV25-1 and TRBJ1-2; the D gene is possibly TRBD1 (5 bases). The CDR3 loop spans 17 amino acids. Trimming pared 2 bases from V and 1 base from J, leaving 17 bases between. Germline values: CDR1 MGHDK, CDR2 SYGVNS. The CDR3 reads CASSETGGPTGNYGYTF. The CDR3 coding sequence is TGTGCCAGCAGTGAAACTGGGGGTCCCACCGGTAACTATGGCTACACCTTC.

V and J are TRBV10-1 and TRBJ2-3, with 8 bases lining up with TRBD2. Losses at the gene ends were 4 bases for V and 3 bases for J; bases not matched to a gene: 9. Germline CDR1 WNHNN, CDR2 SYGVQD (reference sequence). This CDR3 comprises 16 residues. The CDR3 is CASSGKRGPWTDTQYF. The DNA for the CDR3 is TGCGCCAGCAGTGGAAAGCGGGGGCCCTGGACAGATACGCAGTATTTT.

The chain links TRBV9 to TRBJ1-5; TRBD1 matches 7 bases. From germline, CDR1 is SGDLS and CDR2 YYNGEE. The ends lost 3 bases at V and 4 bases at J; junction bases unmatched: 4. CDR3 length equals 14 residues. The CDR3 DNA sequence: TGTGCCAGCAGCGCTCCGGGACAGAATCAGCCCCAGCATTTT. Protein: CASSAPGQNQPQHF.

CDR3 sequence: CASSRDGGGSGNTIYF. The CDR3 DNA is TGTGCCAGCAGCCGCGATGGGGGGGGCTCTGGAAACACCATATATTTT. The V and J genes are TRBV5-4 and TRBJ1-3; possible D gene TRBD1, 5 bases. The V end was cut by 4 bases, the J end by 0 bases, with 14 bases between. The CDR3 loop spans 16 amino acids. CDR1 is SGHNT, CDR2 YYREEE, per germline (reference sequence). The full variable domain, with the rest looked up from reference TRBV5-4 and TRBJ1-3, is ETGVTQSPTHLIKTRGQQVTLRCSSQSGHNTVSWYQQALGQGPQFIFQYYREEENGRGNFPPRFSGLQFPNYSSELNVNALELDDSALYLCASSRDGGGSGNTIYFGEGSWLTVV.

This chain links TRBV5-1 with TRBJ1-2; D is uncertain. Trimming took 4 bases from V and 0 from J, leaving 19 bases between them. Per the germline V gene, CDR1 is SGHRS and CDR2 is YFSETQ. CDR3 size: 17 residues. CDR3 in amino acids: CASSPMSTVISNYGYTF. The CDR3 nucleotides read TGCGCCAGCAGCCCTATGAGTACAGTTATTTCTAACTATGGCTACACCTTC.

The chain is built from TRBV18 and TRBJ1-1; D remains ambiguous. Germline CDR1 and CDR2: KGHSH and LQKENI. The CDR3 length is 13 residues. Between the trimmed V and J ends, which lost 6 bases and 1 base, there was a span of 9 bases. CDR3 nucleotide sequence: TGTGCCAGCTCCCCTCAGGAGAACACTGAAGCTTTCTTT. This encodes CASSPQENTEAFF.

The genes are TRBV15 and TRBJ1-1, with D possibly TRBD1 on 5 matching bases. V gave up 5 bases and J gave up 6 bases, with 22 bases separating them. The germline gives CDR1 LNHNV, CDR2 YYDKDF (reference sequence). This CDR3 comprises 16 residues. CDR3 DNA sequence: TGTGCCACCAGCCCCCCTCTAGGAAGGGGTGGGGCTGAAGCTTTCTTT. Protein sequence: CATSPPLGRGGAEAFF.

The genes are TRBV5-1 and TRBJ1-6; D might be TRBD1 (5 bases). Germline values: CDR1 SGHRS, CDR2 YFSETQ. The CDR3 sequence is 15 residues long. V lost 2 bases and J lost 10, with 16 bases in between. As DNA, the CDR3 is TGCGCCAGCAGCTTCCTGAGCGGGGCTGGATCACCCCTCCACTTT. It is translated as CASSFLSGAGSPLHF.

This chain's CDR3 is CASSVPPGELFF. The DNA for the CDR3 is TGTGCCAGCAGCGTACCCCCTGGGGAGCTGTTTTTT. This chain uses TRBV9 with TRBJ2-2; D is ambiguous. V was trimmed by 1 base and J by 8 bases, leaving 6 bases between them. The germline V gene encodes CDR1 SGDLS and CDR2 YYNGEE. CDR3 length: 12 residues.

The chain employs TRBV7-2 and TRBJ2-7, with D maybe TRBD1 (6 bases). This CDR3 has 15 amino acids. Per germline, CDR1 SGHTA and CDR2 FQGNSA. V lost 2 bases to trimming and J lost 3 bases, with 14 bases between them. The CDR3 is CASSLRYRVDYEQYF. CDR3 sequence (DNA): TGTGCCAGCAGCTTAAGGTACAGGGTAGACTACGAGCAGTACTTC.